These 10 T cell receptor beta chains were all obtained from the same sample, sequenced in a study of cytomegalovirus exposure and HLA in healthy donors. Here immunoSEQ multiplex PCR was the method, and the copy in TCRdb shows in-frame clones only, minus some. The table lists 250,000 to 400,000 clones, around 90% of them singletons. The sequencing sample was made of PBMCs. Source of these receptors: a man in his thirties or forties in good health and CMV-seronegative.

This chain uses TRBV9 with TRBJ2-2, with D tentatively TRBD2 (6 bases). The CDR3 spans 14 residues. Germline V gene lookup returns CDR1 SGDLS and CDR2 YYNGEE. V was clipped by 6 bases and J by 1 base, with 10 bases between them. The CDR3 region is CASTMGGNTGELFF. The CDR3 DNA reads as TGTGCCAGCACCATGGGGGGGAACACCGGGGAGCTGTTTTTT.

This clone was observed once. This chain connects TRBV5-1 to TRBJ1-1, with 7 bases matching TRBD1. This CDR3 is 18 amino acids long. J lost 1 base, V lost 0 bases, and 12 bases had no gene match. Germline lookup yields CDR1 SGHRS and CDR2 YFSETQ. CDR3 in amino acids: CASSLVRGRGSWNTEAFF. In nucleotides, the CDR3 is TGCGCCAGCAGCTTGGTTAGGGGGCGAGGGTCTTGGAACACTGAAGCTTTCTTT. Using reference TRBV5-1 and TRBJ1-1 for the parts outside the CDR3, the full variable domain is KAGVTQTPRYLIKTRGQQVTLSCSPISGHRSVSWYQQTPGQGLQFLFEYFSETQRNKGNFPGRFSGRQFSNSRSEMNVSTLELGDSALYLCASSLVRGRGSWNTEAFFGQGTRLTVV.

In its sample, this clone was seen a few times. The chain couples TRBV20-1 to TRBJ2-1; D is undetermined. V lost 5 bases and J 0 bases, leaving 2 bases between the germline ends. The V gene's germline CDR1 is DFQATT and CDR2 SNEGSKA (reference sequence). The CDR3 spans 11 residues. In nucleotides, the CDR3 is TGCAGTGCTCGCTCCTACAATGAGCAGTTCTTC. Translated, it gives CSARSYNEQFF.

The CDR3 region is CASSLTGLINQPQHF. The CDR3, as DNA: TGTGCCAGTAGTCTGACAGGGCTCATCAATCAGCCCCAGCATTTT. The rearrangement uses TRBV19 and TRBJ1-5; 7 bases map to TRBD1. CDR1 is LNHDA, CDR2 SQIVND, per germline (reference sequence). The V and J ends lost 5 bases and 3 bases, in that order; junction bases with no gene match: 7. The CDR3 is 15 amino acids.

The J gene is TRBJ1-3, the V gene TRBV30, with TRBD1 identical over 8 bases. CDR1 is GTSNPN, CDR2 SVGIG, per germline (reference sequence). This CDR3 spans 15 amino acids. The V segment lost 2 bases and the J segment 4 bases; nucleotides outside the gene matches: 7. The CDR3 nucleotides read TGTGCCTGGAGTATTGGTCCAGGGGGCGGAAACACCATATATTTT. Translating gives CAWSIGPGGGNTIYF.

V usage is TRBV6-1 and J usage is TRBJ2-3, with 11 bases matching TRBD1. J gave up 2 bases and V 7 bases, and 5 bases lay outside the gene matches. CDR1 and CDR2 (germline): MNHNS, SASEGT. CDR3 size: 15 residues. The chain's CDR3 is CASTGQGAHTDTQYF. Here the CDR3 DNA reads TGTGCCAGCACCGGACAGGGGGCTCACACAGATACGCAGTATTTT.

This clone came up a few times. CDR3 region: CASSFPGGKAYNEQFF. DNA of the CDR3: TGCGCCAGCAGCTTTCCTGGCGGAAAGGCCTACAATGAGCAGTTCTTC. This sequence joins TRBV5-1 and TRBJ2-1; unclear D gene. This CDR3 spans 16 amino acids. Trimming took off 2 bases at V and 2 bases at J, with 14 bases between the two ends. CDR1 SGHRS and CDR2 YFSETQ come from the germline V gene.

The CDR3 protein is CASSDLQGGKAPLHF. Written as DNA, the CDR3 is TGTGCCAGCAGTGACCTACAGGGGGGGAAAGCACCCCTCCACTTT. V usage is TRBV6-1 and J usage is TRBJ1-6; TRBD1 aligns across 8 bases. The CDR3 is 15 residues long. Trimming took 3 bases from V and 11 from J; bases not matched to a gene: 9. CDR1 is MNHNS, CDR2 SASEGT, per germline.

J is TRBJ1-1 and V is TRBV6-6; 11 nucleotides match TRBD1. Germline values: CDR1 MNHNY, CDR2 SVGAGI (reference sequence). With V trimmed by 5 bases and J by 8 bases, 10 bases remained unmatched. This CDR3 region has 15 residues. The CDR3 here is CASSTAGGTGGEAFF. For the CDR3, the DNA is TGTGCCAGCAGTACAGCTGGAGGGACAGGGGGGGAAGCTTTCTTT.

The CDR3 spells CASSERRVGQPQHF. As DNA, the CDR3 is TGTGCCAGCAGTGAAAGGAGGGTTGGGCAGCCCCAGCATTTT. The gene calls are TRBV2 and TRBJ1-5; D remains unclear. This CDR3 contains 14 residues. Germline CDR1 and CDR2: SNHLY and FYNNEI. V was trimmed by 2 bases and J by 7 bases, leaving 12 bases between them.